This T cell receptor beta chain was captured by sequencing in a study of cytomegalovirus exposure and HLA in healthy donors. Study conclusions and caveats: Data from an earlier analysis indicated that most TCR beta V segments were productive either about 87% or about 30% of the time. Analyses of presence/absence relied on an assumption of roughly uniform sequencing depth across donors. Many donors carried some public TCRs, although rarity characterized most TCR sequences.

This clone was detected only a few times. Its matching antigen is unknown. Germline CDR1 reads KGHSH; CDR2 reads LQKENI. V was pared by 11 bases and J by 5 bases, with 15 bases between. This CDR3 is built from 13 residues. Amplification used 60 Vbeta primers and 13 Jbeta primers. In the original processing: Later analysis identified tens of millions of unique TCR beta chains, 9 million to 13 million shared. Using immunoSEQ multiplex PCR, the repertoire was profiled, and TCRdb retains in-frame clones only, with some absent. The V and J calls and clone size are taken from that table; D and trimming were inferred from the DNA. This sample has some 110,000 clones; roughly four fifths occur once, and the top ten carry around 15%.

The chain combines TRBV18 with TRBJ1-4; D remains ambiguous. This clonotype was obtained from a man aged 50-60 years in good health and CMV-seropositive. Sequencing was carried out using PBMCs. The CDR3, as DNA: TGTGCCGGAGCGAGCCTTTTAAATGAAAAACTGTTTTTT. Protein product: CAGASLLNEKLFF.